Listed below are T cell receptor beta chains from one sample, sequenced in a study of T cell repertoires in aging, cancer and after chemotherapy. TCRdb passed the multiplex PCR reads through MiXCR, listing each CDR3 protein once. The sample lists around 15,000 distinct CDR3 sequences; 50% were seen once. The source material was blood. The receptors shown here come from a human donor in good health. Each CDR3 is given with its conserved first and last residue. D genes are given only for firm matches. Some rows mark clone size as missing; the rest say once, few, many or name a class of expanded clone.

v_gene	j_gene	d_gene	abundance	CDR3nt	CDR3aa
TRBV19	TRBJ2-1	NA	few	TGTGCCTCCCAAGGGGGACTCTACAATGAGCAGTTCTTC	CASQGGLYNEQFF
TRBV15	TRBJ2-7	NA	few	TGTGCCCCCCCGGCAGTCTCCTACGAGCAGTACTTC	CAPPAVSYEQYF
TRBV6-5	TRBJ2-3	NA	NA	TGTGCCAGCAGTACCAGGGGGGAGCCGACAGATACGCAGTATTTT	CASSTRGEPTDTQYF
TRBV6-5	TRBJ1-1	NA	NA	TGTGCCAGCAGCTATTCTTCTCTGGTGAACACTGAAGCTTTCTTT	CASSYSSLVNTEAFF
TRBV6-4	TRBJ2-2	NA	NA	TGTGCCAGCAGTGACTCGGCGGAGACCGGGGAGCTGTTTTTT	CASSDSAETGELFF
TRBV29-1	TRBJ2-3	TRBD2	medium-sized	TGCAGCGTTGAGGGACTAGCGGCCCCAAACACAGATACGCAGTATTTT	CSVEGLAAPNTDTQYF
TRBV6-6	TRBJ1-2	TRBD1	NA	TGTGCCAGCAGGAATATGAAGGACAGGGGAGTTGGCTACACCTTC	CASRNMKDRGVGYTF
TRBV19	TRBJ2-1	TRBD2	NA	TGTGCCAGTAGTATCATGAGGGCGGGAGGGACCAATGAGCAGTTCTTC	CASSIMRAGGTNEQFF
TRBV19	TRBJ2-3	NA	NA	TGTGCCAGTAGTATAGCTCATATGGAGAATACGCAGTATTTT	CASSIAHMENTQYF
TRBV18	TRBJ2-1	NA	NA	TGTGCCAGCAGTAGGCCGGACGGGCGTGAGCAGTTCTTC	CASSRPDGREQFF
TRBV19	TRBJ1-2	TRBD1	NA	TGTGCCAGTAGTACCGTTGGGGGACAGGCCTCCTATGGCTACACCTTC	CASSTVGGQASYGYTF
TRBV11-1	TRBJ2-3	NA	NA	TGTGCCAGCAGCTTAAGTGGGTCTATTCATCAGTATTTT	CASSLSGSIHQYF
TRBV29-1	TRBJ2-3	NA	few	TGCAGCGTCCATAGGGGGGCTAGCACAGATACGCAGTATTTT	CSVHRGASTDTQYF
TRBV6-5	TRBJ2-5	NA	medium-sized	TGTGCCAGCAGTTACTCAATCAGACCCGGGGAGACCCAGTACTTC	CASSYSIRPGETQYF
TRBV5-3	TRBJ2-5	NA	NA	TGTGCCAGAAGCTGCCTCTTGCGTAAGGAGACCCAGTACTTC	CARSCLLRKETQYF
TRBV27	TRBJ2-7	TRBD2	NA	TGTGCCAGCAGTTTAGGAGCGGGAGGAATGGACGAGCAGTACTTC	CASSLGAGGMDEQYF